The 32 T cell receptor beta chains below all came from one sample that was sequenced in a study of shared clonotypes between healthy human individuals. Method: immunoSEQ multiplex PCR; TCRdb's copy keeps in-frame clones and lacks some. Seen here are approximately 500,000 clones, roughly 80% observed once, and the top ten hold over 9.5%. Sequencing input: PBMCs. Receptors originate from a woman between 40 and 55 years old in good health. Some clones in this sample may be carry-over from other donors' samples.

A few counts support this clone. The gene calls are TRBV5-4 and TRBJ2-5, with TRBD1 matching over 10 bases. CDR3 length equals 13 residues. V lost 4 bases and J lost 7; bases outside the gene matches: 4. The germline V gene encodes CDR1 SGHNT and CDR2 YYREEE (reference sequence). CDR3 in amino acids: CASSQRTGGTQYF. The CDR3, as DNA: TGTGCCAGCAGCCAAAGGACAGGGGGGACCCAGTACTTC.

The CDR3 DNA sequence: TGTGCCAGCAGCGTAGATGGGAGGGTCCACGAGCAGTACTTC. Translating it yields CASSVDGRVHEQYF. This chain connects TRBV9 to TRBJ2-7, with 7 bases identical to TRBD2. The CDR3 runs to 14 residues. Germline V gives CDR1 SGDLS, CDR2 YYNGEE. J lost 5 bases, V lost 0 bases, and 5 bases had no gene match.

The chain recombines TRBV28 with TRBJ1-2; D gene unclear. Trimming took off 6 bases at V and 4 bases at J, with 15 bases between the two ends. CDR3 length equals 14 residues. Germline V gives CDR1 MDHEN, CDR2 SYDVKM. The DNA of the CDR3 is TGTGCCAGCAGCCCCTTCGGCCGGAGCTATGGCTACACCTTC. Translation gives CASSPFGRSYGYTF.

This clone was observed once. At the DNA level, this CDR3 is encoded by other sequences in the same sample as well. This chain links TRBV18 with TRBJ2-2, with 9 bases aligning to TRBD2. The CDR3 runs 16 residues. From germline, CDR1 is KGHSH and CDR2 LQKENI. V shed 3 bases and J 2 bases; nucleotides not matched to a gene: 4. DNA for the CDR3: TGTGCCAGCTCACCGCCGGGACTAGCAAACACCGGGGAGCTGTTTTTT. Translation: CASSPPGLANTGELFF.

CDR3 sequence reads: CASSSAVTGGNEQYF. The CDR3 bases are TGTGCCAGCAGTTCCGCCGTGACAGGGGGCAACGAGCAGTACTTC. The V gene is TRBV27, the J gene TRBJ2-7; TRBD1 aligns across 10 bases. Unmatched junction bases numbered 8, after V lost 4 bases and J lost 5 bases. In germline, CDR1 is MNHEY, CDR2 SMNVEV (reference sequence). The CDR3 sequence is 15 residues long.

The chain combines TRBV7-2 with TRBJ1-3, with 8 nucleotides matching TRBD1. This CDR3 spans 17 amino acids. Germline CDR1 SGHTA, CDR2 FQGNSA. J lost 2 bases, V lost 1 base, and 7 bases had no gene match. CDR3 in DNA: TGTGCCAGCAGCTTAGGGCAGGGGGCATTGACTGGAAACACCATATATTTT. It encodes CASSLGQGALTGNTIYF. The full variable domain, in which reference TRBV7-2 and TRBJ1-3 provide the parts outside the CDR3, is GAGVSQSPSNKVTEKGKDVELRCDPISGHTALYWYRQSLGQGLEFLIYFQGNSAPDKSGLPSDRFSAERTGGSVSTLTIQRTQQEDSAVYLCASSLGQGALTGNTIYFGEGSWLTVV.

CDR3 loop: CASSFGGREAYEQYF. The DNA for the CDR3 is TGTGCCAGCAGCTTCGGTGGGCGGGAGGCCTACGAGCAGTACTTC. V gene TRBV5-5 combines with J gene TRBJ2-7, with 8 bases aligning to TRBD2. V shed 2 bases, J shed 2 bases, and the junction held 6 bases outside the gene matches. Looked up from germline, CDR1 is SGHKS and CDR2 is YYEKEE (reference sequence). The CDR3 sequence is 15 residues long.

Details on this clone: This likely stems from a read error, as it lies one base from a far larger clone. The chain has TRBV11-2 and TRBJ2-2; possible D gene TRBD2, 5 bases. The CDR3 is 12 amino acids. Germline loops: CDR1 SGHAT, CDR2 FQNNGV. CDR3 protein: CASSLATGELLF. The CDR3 nucleotides read TGTGCCAGCAGCTTAGCTACCGGGGAGCTGCTTTTT.

As to this clone: This likely stems from a read error, as it lies one base from a far larger clone. This specimen includes other DNA sequences encoding the same CDR3. The chain has TRBV2 and TRBJ1-5; 7 positions match TRBD1. With V trimmed by 6 bases and J by 11 bases, 7 bases remained unmatched. The CDR3 has 12 amino acids. Germline loops: CDR1 SNHLY, CDR2 FYNNEI. CDR3 nucleotides: TGTGCCAGCAGCCCAGGGACAGAGACCCAGCATTTT. It yields the protein CASSPGTETQHF.

The chain has TRBV4-1 and TRBJ2-3, with 9 bases matching TRBD1. The CDR3 is made up of 17 amino acids. Trimming cost V 0 bases and J 3 bases; bases outside gene matches: 7. CDR1 and CDR2 from the germline V gene are MGHRA and YSYEKL. The CDR3 region is CASSQEWGQGRTDTQYF. The CDR3 coding sequence is TGCGCCAGCAGCCAAGAATGGGGACAGGGTCGGACAGATACGCAGTATTTT.

This clone has only a few counts. CDR3: CASSLDQGLYTGELFF. CDR3 bases: TGTGCCAGCAGCTTAGATCAGGGGCTCTACACCGGGGAGCTGTTTTTT. This chain connects TRBV11-2 to TRBJ2-2; maybe TRBD1 (6 bases). Trimming took 0 bases from V and 3 from J, leaving 11 bases between them. The CDR3 length is 16 residues. CDR1 is SGHAT, CDR2 FQNNGV, per germline.

The chain has TRBV11-2 and TRBJ2-1; D uncertain. This CDR3 is 15 amino acids long. Trimming left V 3 bases short and J 2 bases short, with 11 bases between. Germline CDR1 SGHAT, CDR2 FQNNGV. The chain's CDR3 is CASSFEVLTYNEQFF. In DNA, the CDR3 is TGTGCCAGCAGCTTTGAGGTACTTACCTACAATGAGCAGTTCTTC.

The rearrangement uses TRBV7-9 and TRBJ2-7, with D unresolved. Germline loops: CDR1 SEHNR, CDR2 FQNEAQ (reference sequence). CDR3 length: 13 residues. V was trimmed by 5 bases and J by 7 bases, leaving 15 bases between them. The CDR3 DNA is TGTGCCAGCAGCCGAACCCCCCAGGAGGAGCAGTACTTC. It encodes CASSRTPQEEQYF.

The chain couples TRBV9 to TRBJ2-3; D remains unclear. Germline CDR1 is SGDLS and CDR2 is YYNGEE. Trimming took 5 bases from V and 4 from J, leaving 8 bases between them. The CDR3 totals 12 residues. CDR3 nucleotides: TGTGCCAGCAGTGAATGGGCAGATACGCAGTATTTT. This encodes CASSEWADTQYF.

Details on this clone: One base separates it from a far larger clone, so it is likely a read error. Other nucleotide sequences from this sample produce the same CDR3. The genes are TRBV19 and TRBJ1-2; tentatively, D is TRBD1 (6 bases). V dropped 5 bases and J dropped 1 base, with 17 bases sitting between them. This CDR3 is 16 amino acids long. Germline V gene data show CDR1 as LNHDA and CDR2 as SQIVND (reference sequence). CDR3 protein: CASSANPRDINYGYTF. In nucleotides, the CDR3 is TGTGCCAGTAGTGCAAACCCCCGGGACATTAACTATGGCTACACCTTC.

The rearrangement joins TRBV21-1 to TRBJ2-2. TRBV21-1 constitutes a pseudogene. The CDR3 consists of 12 residues. CDR3 residues: CASNLFTGELFF. In DNA, the CDR3 is TGTGCCAGCAACCTCTTCACCGGGGAGCTGTTTTTT.

This clone was detected a few times. V gene TRBV10-3 combines with J gene TRBJ2-7; 8 nucleotides align to TRBD2. The CDR3 spans 13 residues. V shed 10 bases, J shed 2 bases, and the junction held 7 bases outside the gene matches. Germline CDR1 is ENHRY and CDR2 is SYGVKD. CDR3 residues: CATRSGSAYEQYF. As DNA, the CDR3 is TGTGCCACCCGAAGCGGGAGCGCCTACGAGCAGTACTTC.

This clone came up a few times. Only one base separates this from a far larger clonotype, so it likely reflects a read error. The J gene is TRBJ2-2, the V gene TRBV29-1; a weak D match, TRBD2 (7 bases). The CDR3 has 14 amino acids. Looked up from germline, CDR1 is SQVTM and CDR2 is ANQGSEA. The CDR3 sequence: CSAGRGGDTRELFF. CDR3 DNA sequence: TGCAGCGCTGGGCGGGGAGGGGACACCAGGGAGCTGTTTTTT.

This rearrangement joins TRBV19 to TRBJ2-6, with D uncertain. The CDR3 consists of 15 residues. V was shortened by 5 bases and J by 1 base, with 9 bases between the two germline ends. CDR1 and CDR2 (germline): LNHDA, SQIVND (reference sequence). The CDR3 region is CASSLSLSGANVLTF. CDR3 in DNA: TGTGCCAGTAGTCTAAGCTTATCTGGGGCCAACGTCCTGACTTTC. The full variable domain, rest sourced from reference TRBV19 and TRBJ2-6, is DGGITQSPKYLFRKEGQNVTLSCEQNLNHDAMYWYRQDPGQGLRLIYYSQIVNDFQKGDIAEGYSVSREKKESFPLTVTSAQKNPTAFYLCASSLSLSGANVLTFGAGSRLTVL.

This chain links TRBV27 with TRBJ2-1; possibly TRBD1 for D (5 bases). CDR3 size: 16 residues. Germline V gene data show CDR1 as MNHEY and CDR2 as SMNVEV (reference sequence). Deletions cut 6 bases from V and 7 bases from J, with 22 bases between. DNA for the CDR3: TGTGCCAGCAGGAACCCTCAGGGTTTACCTTTGAATGAGCAGTTCTTC. Translation: CASRNPQGLPLNEQFF.

The genes are TRBV5-6 and TRBJ1-4, with TRBD1 matching 9 bases. Germline values: CDR1 SGHDT, CDR2 YYEEEE. V gave up 0 bases and J gave up 3 bases; unmatched junction bases: 0. The CDR3 spans 15 residues. This chain's CDR3 is CASSLGQGANEKLFF. The CDR3 nucleotides are TGTGCCAGCAGCTTGGGACAGGGGGCTAATGAAAAACTGTTTTTT.

This chain joins TRBV18 and TRBJ2-3; D tentatively reads TRBD1 or TRBD2 (6 bases each). The ends were cut back, 8 bases at V and 6 bases at J, with 18 bases in the middle. Germline loops: CDR1 KGHSH, CDR2 LQKENI. The CDR3 runs 14 residues. DNA for the CDR3: TGTGCCAGCCCCGTGGGGGGCCTAGGGGATACGCAGTATTTT. Protein: CASPVGGLGDTQYF.

Turning to this clone: This is likely an artifact of a read error, given a far larger clone one base away. The rearrangement joins TRBV7-7 to TRBJ2-3; D is uncertain. The V end lost 5 bases, the J end lost 3 bases, and 9 bases lay between the germline ends. Germline CDR1 SSHAT, CDR2 FNYEAQ (reference sequence). The CDR3 extends over 13 amino acids. The CDR3 is CASSQGSTDTQYF. The CDR3, as DNA: TGTGCCAGCAGCCAAGGCAGTACAGATACGCAGTATTTT.

In this sample, this clone turned up once. The chain combines TRBV11-2 with TRBJ2-7; 10 bases align to TRBD1. From germline, CDR1 is SGHAT and CDR2 FQNNGV. V lost 3 bases, J lost 5 bases, and 10 bases stayed unmatched. The CDR3 runs 16 residues. The CDR3: CASSFRGQGKINEQYF. For the CDR3, the DNA is TGTGCCAGCAGCTTCCGGGGACAGGGGAAGATTAACGAGCAGTACTTC.

Comment on this clone: A read error likely explains this, since a far larger clone differs by one base. The genes are TRBV6-1 and TRBJ2-3; D gene ambiguous. Germline V lookup: CDR1 MNHNS, CDR2 SASEGT. This CDR3 comprises 13 residues. V lost 7 bases, J lost 2 bases, and 10 bases lay in between. CDR3 protein: CASNCLFTDTQYF. CDR3 bases: TGTGCCAGCAACTGCCTATTCACAGATACGCAGTATTTT.

Remarks on this clone: A far larger clone lies a single base away; this is likely a read error. The chain uses TRBV19 and TRBJ2-1; 10 bases fit TRBD1. Trimming cost V 5 bases and J 3 bases; bases outside gene matches: 7. CDR3 length: 16 amino acids. Germline-derived CDR1 and CDR2 are LNHDA and SQIVND (reference sequence). The CDR3 DNA reads as TGTGCCAGTAGTCCGGACAGGGGGAGGTTCTACAATGAGCAGTTCTTC. It is translated as CASSPDRGRFYNEQFF.

This clone was observed a single time. This sequence joins TRBV19 and TRBJ2-1, with 14 bases fitting TRBD2. The CDR3 is 15 amino acids. Germline V gene sequence: CDR1 LNHDA, CDR2 SQIVND (reference sequence). Trimming removed 3 bases from V and 6 bases from J; junction bases left unmatched: 1. CDR3 DNA sequence: TGTGCCAGTAGTATTGGGACTAGCGGGAGCAATGAGCAGTTCTTC. This translates into CASSIGTSGSNEQFF. The variable domain in full, with the rest retrieved from reference TRBV19 and TRBJ2-1, is DGGITQSPKYLFRKEGQNVTLSCEQNLNHDAMYWYRQDPGQGLRLIYYSQIVNDFQKGDIAEGYSVSREKKESFPLTVTSAQKNPTAFYLCASSIGTSGSNEQFFGPGTRLTVL.

CDR3 protein: CASSGDRGRQPQHF. As DNA, the CDR3 is TGTGCCAGCAGTGGGGACAGGGGGCGTCAGCCCCAGCATTTT. V and J are TRBV27 and TRBJ1-5; 12 positions agree with TRBD1. Unmatched junction bases numbered 2, after V lost 5 bases and J lost 6 bases. This CDR3 contains 14 residues. The V gene's germline CDR1 is MNHEY and CDR2 SMNVEV (reference sequence).

The chain recombines TRBV5-4 with TRBJ1-5; tentative D call: TRBD1 (5 bases). The CDR3 runs to 13 residues. Germline lookup yields CDR1 SGHNT and CDR2 YYREEE (reference sequence). V dropped 4 bases and J dropped 6 bases, with 11 bases sitting between them. The CDR3 is CASSQGDGQPQHF. The DNA of the CDR3 is TGTGCCAGCAGCCAAGGGGACGGTCAGCCCCAGCATTTT.

Details on this clone: A far larger clone is one nucleotide away, so this likely arose from a read error. V is TRBV29-1 and J is TRBJ2-1; 9 bases are shared with TRBD2. V was pared by 4 bases and J by 12 bases, with 16 bases of the junction left unmatched. Germline V gives CDR1 SQVTM, CDR2 ANQGSEA. The CDR3 covers 15 residues. CDR3 loop: CSVVGQTSGRTGQFF. In DNA, the CDR3 is TGCAGCGTTGTAGGCCAGACCAGCGGGAGGACCGGGCAGTTCTTC.

This rearrangement joins TRBV2 to TRBJ2-7; the D gene could be TRBD1 or TRBD2 (5 bases each). The germline V gene encodes CDR1 SNHLY and CDR2 FYNNEI. There are 15 residues in the CDR3. V was shortened by 7 bases and J by 3 bases, with 19 bases between the two germline ends. CDR3 DNA: TGTGCCAGCACGCCTCAGCCGGGACCATTCTACGAGCAGTACTTC. Translating gives CASTPQPGPFYEQYF.

The chain couples TRBV7-6 to TRBJ1-1; 10 nucleotides line up with TRBD1. The CDR3 length is 14 residues. V shed 5 bases, J shed 3 bases, and the junction held 3 bases outside the gene matches. CDR1 is SGHVS, CDR2 FNYEAQ, per germline. CDR3 DNA: TGTGCCAGCAGCCGGACAGGGGGGGACACTGAAGCTTTCTTT. It encodes CASSRTGGDTEAFF.